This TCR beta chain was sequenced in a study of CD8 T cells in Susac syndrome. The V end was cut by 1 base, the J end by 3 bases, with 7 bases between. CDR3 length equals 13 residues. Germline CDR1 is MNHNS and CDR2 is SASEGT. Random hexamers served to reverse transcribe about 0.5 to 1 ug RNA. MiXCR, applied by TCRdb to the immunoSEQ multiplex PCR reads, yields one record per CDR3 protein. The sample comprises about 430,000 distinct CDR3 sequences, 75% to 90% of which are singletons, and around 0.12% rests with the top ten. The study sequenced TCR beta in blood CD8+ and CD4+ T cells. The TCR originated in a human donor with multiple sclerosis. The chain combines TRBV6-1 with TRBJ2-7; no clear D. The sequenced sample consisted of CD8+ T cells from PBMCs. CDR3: CASSEGLFYEQYF. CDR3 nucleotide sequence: TGTGCCAGCAGTGAAGGACTTTTCTACGAGCAGTACTTC.